One and the same sample provided the 9 T cell receptor beta chains below, sequenced in a study of blood T cell repertoires in COVID-19. Assay: immunoSEQ multiplex PCR; the TCRdb copy retains only in-frame clones and omits some. The table has 55,000 to 80,000 clones, about four fifths seen once. Sequencing was performed on peripheral blood. These receptors were collected from a human donor in a cohort sampled during active COVID-19.

The gene calls are TRBV9 and TRBJ2-1, with TRBD1 matching over 7 bases. The CDR3 is made up of 13 amino acids. CDR1 is SGDLS, CDR2 YYNGEE, per germline. V was clipped by 3 bases and J by 5 bases; unmatched bases: 2. The CDR3 sequence is CASSDRGNNEQFF. DNA of the CDR3: TGTGCCAGCAGCGACAGGGGCAACAATGAGCAGTTCTTC.

V gene TRBV29-1 combines with J gene TRBJ2-1, with D perhaps matching TRBD2 (6 bases). The length of the CDR3 is 13 residues. Trimming took off 0 bases at V and 7 bases at J, with 10 bases between the two ends. Germline values: CDR1 SQVTM, CDR2 ANQGSEA. DNA of the CDR3: TGCAGCGTTGAAGAGCGGGGTGGGAATGAGCAGTTCTTC. Amino acid sequence: CSVEERGGNEQFF.

V gene TRBV5-1 combines with J gene TRBJ2-4; TRBD1 aligns across 12 bases. CDR3 length: 14 residues. Germline CDR1 and CDR2: SGHRS and YFSETQ. V lost 0 bases to trimming and J lost 13 bases; unmatched junction nucleotides: 5. CDR3 residues: CASSLEGQGAYQYF. The CDR3 DNA reads TGCGCCAGCAGCTTGGAGGGACAGGGGGCGTACCAGTACTTC.

The V gene is TRBV7-9, the J gene TRBJ2-2; 11 bases map to TRBD1. The CDR3 loop spans 18 amino acids. Germline CDR1 SEHNR, CDR2 FQNEAQ (reference sequence). V lost 7 bases, J lost 0 bases, and 10 bases stayed unmatched. The CDR3 spells CASNFRTGGFANTGELFF. Here the CDR3 DNA reads TGTGCCAGCAATTTTCGGACAGGGGGCTTCGCGAACACCGGGGAGCTGTTTTTT.

This sequence joins TRBV7-9 and TRBJ2-5; TRBD2 aligns across 8 bases. J was trimmed by 2 bases and V by 2 bases; bases with no gene match: 4. There are 15 residues in the CDR3. Germline V gives CDR1 SEHNR, CDR2 FQNEAQ (reference sequence). The chain's CDR3 is CASSLWAGGQETQYF. The CDR3 coding sequence is TGTGCCAGCAGCTTATGGGCGGGGGGACAAGAGACCCAGTACTTC.

V and J are TRBV7-9 and TRBJ1-3, with D unresolved. The CDR3 covers 16 residues. The V end lost 0 bases, the J end lost 0 bases, and 9 bases lay between the germline ends. From germline, CDR1 is SEHNR and CDR2 FQNEAQ (reference sequence). CDR3 loop: CASSLATRSSGNTIYF. CDR3 nucleotide sequence: TGTGCCAGCAGCTTAGCAACGAGAAGCTCTGGAAACACCATATATTTT.

The gene calls are TRBV18 and TRBJ1-1; the match to TRBD1 covers 7 bases. CDR3 length equals 15 residues. CDR1 is KGHSH, CDR2 LQKENI, per germline. Trimming took 4 bases from V and 4 from J; bases not matched to a gene: 9. The DNA of the CDR3 is TGTGCCAGCTCACTCGATGACAGGGTTGTCACTGAAGCTTTCTTT. Its translation: CASSLDDRVVTEAFF.

This sequence joins TRBV2 and TRBJ2-5; D is ambiguous. Germline-derived CDR1 and CDR2 are SNHLY and FYNNEI. V lost 2 bases to trimming and J lost 1 base, with 5 bases between them. The CDR3 length is 13 residues. The CDR3 sequence is CASSEYSQETQYF. The CDR3, as DNA: TGTGCCAGCAGTGAATACAGCCAAGAGACCCAGTACTTC.

The genes are TRBV6-5 and TRBJ1-4, with TRBD1 matching 7 bases. The V gene's germline CDR1 is MNHEY and CDR2 SVGAGI. The trim removed 6 bases at V and 10 bases at J, leaving 11 bases unmatched. The CDR3 has 14 residues. The CDR3 DNA is TGTGCCAGCAGGGCGACAGGGTACGAAGGAAAACTGTTTTTT. Translating gives CASRATGYEGKLFF.